Below, 10 T cell receptor beta chains from the same sample are listed, as sequenced in a study of shared clonotypes between healthy human individuals. The data were produced by immunoSEQ multiplex PCR, yet TCRdb's version contains in-frame clones alone and is incomplete. The table has 2 million to 2.5 million clones, roughly 95% seen once. The sample was naive CD4+ T cells sorted from blood. Stated subset: CD45RA+ positively selected. Every receptor here comes from a man aged 18 to 29 in good health.

Of note for this clone: Being one base from a much bigger clone, this may be a read error. The identical CDR3 is also encoded by other nucleotide sequences in the sample. V and J are TRBV28 and TRBJ1-1; D not certain. The germline V and J ends were trimmed by 2 bases and 8 bases, with 6 bases remaining between them. The germline V gene encodes CDR1 MDHEN and CDR2 SYDVKM. This CDR3 spans 11 amino acids. The CDR3 protein is CASSLGREAFF. As DNA, the CDR3 is TGTGCCAGCAGTTTAGGACGGGAAGCTTTCTTT.

The chain joins TRBV29-1 to TRBJ2-1, with 9 nucleotides matching TRBD1. The CDR3 totals 13 residues. J lost 10 bases, V lost 3 bases, and 7 bases had no gene match. Germline V gene lookup returns CDR1 SQVTM and CDR2 ANQGSEA. The CDR3 here is CSVEGQGGNEQFF. DNA for the CDR3: TGCAGCGTTGAGGGACAGGGAGGAAACGAGCAGTTCTTC.

This chain connects TRBV7-2 to TRBJ2-5; D may match TRBD1 or TRBD2 (5 bases each). The CDR3 contains 16 residues. Trimming stripped 5 bases from V and 5 bases from J, with 21 bases between. In germline, CDR1 is SGHTA, CDR2 FQGNSA. Written as DNA, the CDR3 is TGTGCCAGCAGCCCCCTGGGGCGGGTGGGCATCGAGACCCAGTACTTC. Translating gives CASSPLGRVGIETQYF.

The V and J genes are TRBV4-1 and TRBJ1-2; unclear D gene. Trimming cost V 0 bases and J 8 bases, with 16 bases left between them. This CDR3 has 15 amino acids. Germline V gives CDR1 MGHRA, CDR2 YSYEKL. CDR3 DNA: TGCGCCAGCAGCCAAGATTCAGTTCCCGTAGGGGGCTACACCTTC. Residues: CASSQDSVPVGGYTF.

The chain uses TRBV11-2 and TRBJ2-1; possible D gene TRBD2, 6 bases. CDR1 SGHAT and CDR2 FQNNGV come from the germline V gene. Trimming pared 1 base from V and 9 bases from J, leaving 13 bases between. This CDR3 is built from 14 residues. The CDR3 DNA is TGTGCCAGCAGCTTAGCTGATAGCGGCGTTGAGCAGTTCTTC. Translating gives CASSLADSGVEQFF. The whole variable domain, filled in from reference TRBV11-2 and TRBJ2-1, reads EAGVAQSPRYKIIEKRQSVAFWCNPISGHATLYWYQQILGQGPKLLIQFQNNGVVDDSQLPKDRFSAERLKGVDSTLKIQPAKLEDSAVYLCASSLADSGVEQFFGPGTRLTVL.

The chain carries TRBV15 and TRBJ1-5; no definite D call. With 5 bases removed from V and 12 bases from J, the gap between germline ends came to 14 bases. The length of the CDR3 is 12 residues. The germline V gene encodes CDR1 LNHNV and CDR2 YYDKDF (reference sequence). In DNA form, the CDR3 reads TGTGCCACCAGCGCACCTACGGACGGCCAGCATTTT. Protein: CATSAPTDGQHF.

The chain joins TRBV4-3 to TRBJ1-1; D ambiguous. The CDR3 loop spans 14 amino acids. V shed 3 bases and J shed 0 bases, with 8 bases lying between them. Germline CDR1 LGHNA, CDR2 YSLEER. The DNA for the CDR3 is TGCGCCAGCAGCCAGAGACCGGTGAACACTGAAGCTTTCTTT. It translates to CASSQRPVNTEAFF.

J is TRBJ1-5 and V is TRBV18; a weak D match, TRBD1 (5 bases). The CDR3 contains 16 residues. V was clipped by 6 bases and J by 4 bases, with 19 bases between them. The germline CDR1 and CDR2 sequences are KGHSH and LQKENI. The CDR3 reads CASSPSQGVRNQPQHF. As DNA, the CDR3 is TGTGCCAGCTCCCCGAGTCAGGGAGTTAGGAATCAGCCCCAGCATTTT.

The chain carries TRBV18 and TRBJ1-1; 11 bases line up with TRBD1. Trimming removed 1 base from V and 3 bases from J; junction bases left unmatched: 4. Germline V lookup: CDR1 KGHSH, CDR2 LQKENI. The CDR3 is made up of 16 amino acids. CDR3 protein: CASSPQGQGAYTEAFF. CDR3 DNA: TGTGCCAGCTCACCACAAGGACAGGGGGCATACACTGAAGCTTTCTTT.

This chain connects TRBV28 to TRBJ2-6; D not certain. Germline V gene lookup returns CDR1 MDHEN and CDR2 SYDVKM. This CDR3 is 15 amino acids long. The V and J ends lost 7 bases and 1 base respectively, with 11 bases between them. This chain's CDR3 is CASNTDASGANVLTF. The CDR3 DNA reads as TGTGCCAGCAACACGGATGCATCTGGGGCCAACGTCCTGACTTTC.